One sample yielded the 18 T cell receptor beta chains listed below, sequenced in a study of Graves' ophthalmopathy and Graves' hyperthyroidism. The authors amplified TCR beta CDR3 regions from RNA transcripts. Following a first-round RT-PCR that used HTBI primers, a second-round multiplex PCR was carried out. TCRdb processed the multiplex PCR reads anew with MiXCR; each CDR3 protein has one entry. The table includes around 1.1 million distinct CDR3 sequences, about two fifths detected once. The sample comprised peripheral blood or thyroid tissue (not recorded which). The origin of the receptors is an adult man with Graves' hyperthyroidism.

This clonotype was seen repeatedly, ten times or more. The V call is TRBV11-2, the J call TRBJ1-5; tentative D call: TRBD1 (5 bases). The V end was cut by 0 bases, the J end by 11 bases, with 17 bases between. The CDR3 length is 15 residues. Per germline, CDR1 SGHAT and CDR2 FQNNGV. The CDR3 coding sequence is TGTGCCAGCAGCTTAGACCCCGGGGGGAGGACTGCCCAGCATTTT. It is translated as CASSLDPGGRTAQHF.

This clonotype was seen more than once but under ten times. Written as DNA, the CDR3 is TGTGCCAGCAGCTTAGTAGCTAACAGGGCTAACTATGGCTACACCTTC. It specifies CASSLVANRANYGYTF. V gene TRBV7-2 combines with J gene TRBJ1-2, with D tentatively TRBD1 (6 bases). The V and J ends lost 1 base and 0 bases respectively, with 12 bases between them. Germline V CDR1 and CDR2: SGHTA, FQGNSA. The CDR3 is 16 residues long.

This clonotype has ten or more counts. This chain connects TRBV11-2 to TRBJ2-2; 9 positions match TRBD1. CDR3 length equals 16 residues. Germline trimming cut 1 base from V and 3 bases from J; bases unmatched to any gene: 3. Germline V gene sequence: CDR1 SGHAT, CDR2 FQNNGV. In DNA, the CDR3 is TGTGCCAGCAGCTTAGCCGGGACAGGGCACACCGGGGAGCTGTTTTTT. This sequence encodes CASSLAGTGHTGELFF.

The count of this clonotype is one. The CDR3 nucleotides are TGTGCCATCAGTGAGGGGAGTAATTCACCCCTCCACTTT. This encodes CAISEGSNSPLHF. The V gene is TRBV10-3, the J gene TRBJ1-6; D ambiguous. The CDR3 contains 13 residues. V was trimmed by 2 bases and J by 6 bases, leaving 5 bases between them. Germline loops: CDR1 ENHRY, CDR2 SYGVKD.

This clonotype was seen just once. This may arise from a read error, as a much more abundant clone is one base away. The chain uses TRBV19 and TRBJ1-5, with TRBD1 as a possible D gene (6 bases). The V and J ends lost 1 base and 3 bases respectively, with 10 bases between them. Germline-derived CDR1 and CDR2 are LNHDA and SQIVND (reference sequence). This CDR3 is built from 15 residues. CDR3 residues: CASSIGGADNQPQHF. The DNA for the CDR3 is TGTGCCAGTAGTATAGGGGGGGCTGACAATCAGCCCCAGCATTTT.

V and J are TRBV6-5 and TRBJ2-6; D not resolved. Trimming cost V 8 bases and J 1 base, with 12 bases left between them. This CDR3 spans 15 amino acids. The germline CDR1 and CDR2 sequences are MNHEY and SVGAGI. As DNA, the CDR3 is TGTGCCAGCTCAAGCTCGCCTTCTGGGGCCAACGTCCTGACTTTC. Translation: CASSSSPSGANVLTF.

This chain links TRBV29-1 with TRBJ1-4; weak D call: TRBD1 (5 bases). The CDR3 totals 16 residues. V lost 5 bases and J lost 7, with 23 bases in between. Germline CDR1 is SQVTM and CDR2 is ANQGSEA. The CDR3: CSVTEGNIEFGEKLFF. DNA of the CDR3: TGCAGCGTTACCGAGGGGAATATTGAGTTTGGTGAAAAACTGTTTTTT.

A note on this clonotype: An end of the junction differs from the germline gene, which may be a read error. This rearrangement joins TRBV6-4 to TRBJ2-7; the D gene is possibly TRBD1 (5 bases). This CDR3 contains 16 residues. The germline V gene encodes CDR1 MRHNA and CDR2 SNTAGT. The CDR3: CASSYSSTGSLYEQYF. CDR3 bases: TGTGCCAGCAGTTACTCTTCAACAGGTAGCCTCTACGAGCAGTACTTC.

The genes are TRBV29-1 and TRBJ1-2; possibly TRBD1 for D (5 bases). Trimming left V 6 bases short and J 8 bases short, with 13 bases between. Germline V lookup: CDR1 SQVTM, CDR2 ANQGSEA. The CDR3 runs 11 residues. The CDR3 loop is CSVGTGAGYTF. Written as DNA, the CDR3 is TGCAGCGTGGGCACAGGCGCCGGCTACACCTTC.

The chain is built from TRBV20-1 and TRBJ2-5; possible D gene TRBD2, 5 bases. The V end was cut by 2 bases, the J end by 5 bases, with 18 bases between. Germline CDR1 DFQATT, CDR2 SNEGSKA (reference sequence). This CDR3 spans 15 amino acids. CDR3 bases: TGCAGTGCTAGAATGAAGAGGGTGGCGGCGGAGACCCAGTACTTC. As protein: CSARMKRVAAETQYF.

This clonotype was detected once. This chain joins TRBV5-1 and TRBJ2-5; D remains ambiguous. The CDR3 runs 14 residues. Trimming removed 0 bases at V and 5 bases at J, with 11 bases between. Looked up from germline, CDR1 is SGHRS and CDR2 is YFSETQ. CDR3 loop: CASSLGGNEETQYF. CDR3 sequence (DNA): TGCGCCAGCAGCTTGGGGGGTAATGAGGAGACCCAGTACTTC.

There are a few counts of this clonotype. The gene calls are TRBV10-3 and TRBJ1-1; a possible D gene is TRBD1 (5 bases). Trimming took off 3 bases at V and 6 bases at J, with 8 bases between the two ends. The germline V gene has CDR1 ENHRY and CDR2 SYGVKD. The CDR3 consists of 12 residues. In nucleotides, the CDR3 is TGTGCCATCAGTGAAGGGGACGCTGAAGCTTTCTTT. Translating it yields CAISEGDAEAFF.

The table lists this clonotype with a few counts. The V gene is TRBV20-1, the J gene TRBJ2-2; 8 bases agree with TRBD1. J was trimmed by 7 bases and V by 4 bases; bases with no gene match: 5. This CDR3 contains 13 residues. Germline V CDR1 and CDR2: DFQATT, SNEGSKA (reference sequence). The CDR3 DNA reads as TGCAGTGCTACCAGGGGGCAAAGCGGGGAGCTGTTTTTT. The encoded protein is CSATRGQSGELFF.

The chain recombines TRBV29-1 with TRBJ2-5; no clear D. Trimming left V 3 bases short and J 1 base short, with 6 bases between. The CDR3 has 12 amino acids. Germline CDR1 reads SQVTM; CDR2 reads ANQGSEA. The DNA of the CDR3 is TGCAGCGTTGACAAGTCCCAAGAGACCCAGTACTTC. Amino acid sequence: CSVDKSQETQYF.

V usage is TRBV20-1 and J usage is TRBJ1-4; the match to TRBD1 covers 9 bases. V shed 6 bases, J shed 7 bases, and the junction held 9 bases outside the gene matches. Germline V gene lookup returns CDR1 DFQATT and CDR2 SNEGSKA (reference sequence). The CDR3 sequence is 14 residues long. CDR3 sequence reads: CSAQPDRGGEKLFF. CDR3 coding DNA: TGCAGTGCACAGCCCGACAGGGGGGGTGAAAAACTGTTTTTT.

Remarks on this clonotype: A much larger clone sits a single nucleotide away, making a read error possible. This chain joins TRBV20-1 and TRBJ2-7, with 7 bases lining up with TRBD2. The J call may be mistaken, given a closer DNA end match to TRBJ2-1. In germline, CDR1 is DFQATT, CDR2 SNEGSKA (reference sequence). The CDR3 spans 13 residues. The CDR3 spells CSASAGRSYEQFF. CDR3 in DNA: TGCAGTGCTTCAGCGGGACGCTCCTACGAGCAGTTCTTC.

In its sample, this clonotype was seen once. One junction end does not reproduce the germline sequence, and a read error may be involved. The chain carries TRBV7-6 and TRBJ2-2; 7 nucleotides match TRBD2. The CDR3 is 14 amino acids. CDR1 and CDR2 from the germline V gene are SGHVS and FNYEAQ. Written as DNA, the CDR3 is TGTGCTGGCAGCTGGAGCGGGAACACCGGGGAGCTGTTCTTT. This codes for CAGSWSGNTGELFF.

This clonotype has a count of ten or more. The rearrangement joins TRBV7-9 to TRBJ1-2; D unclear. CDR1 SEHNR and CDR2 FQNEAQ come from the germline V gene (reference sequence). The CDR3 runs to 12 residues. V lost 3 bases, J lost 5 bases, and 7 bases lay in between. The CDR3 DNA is TGTGCCAGCAGCTTGTGGGAATATGGCTACACCTTC. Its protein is CASSLWEYGYTF. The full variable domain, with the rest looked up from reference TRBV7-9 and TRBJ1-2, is DTGVSQNPRHKITKRGQNVTFRCDPISEHNRLYWYRQTLGQGPEFLTYFQNEAQLEKSRLLSDRFSAERPKGSFSTLEIQRTEQGDSAMYLCASSLWEYGYTFGSGTRLTVV.